This T cell receptor (beta chain) was profiled in a study of CD8 T cells in ankylosing spondylitis. This clonotype was detected many times. TCRdb called the 5' RACE reads again in MiXCR, with one record for every CDR3 protein. The repertoire holds 25,000 to 35,000 distinct CDR3 sequences, with about 7.8% as singletons. CDR1 and CDR2 from the germline V gene are MNHEY and SVGAGI. V lost 6 bases and J lost 7, with 10 bases in between. The CDR3 is 13 amino acids. The sample was blood, either unsorted or a sorted T cell fraction (not recorded which). The J gene is TRBJ1-6, the V gene TRBV6-5; D remains unclear. This TCR derives from a male donor with ankylosing spondylitis or in good health (not recorded which). The CDR3 DNA reads TGTGCCAGCAGGGACGGCCCGAATTCACCCCTCCACTTT. Translating it yields CASRDGPNSPLHF.